Each of the 5 T cell receptor beta chains below was sequenced from the same sample in a study of shared clonotypes between healthy human individuals. Assay used: immunoSEQ multiplex PCR; TCRdb lists only in-frame clones, some missing. The table lists fewer than 1 million clones, just over 95% of them singletons, with 0.2% to 0.25% in the top ten. Naive CD8 cells lacked CD45RO and underwent positive selection for CCR7, leaving out terminally differentiated effector memory CD45RA+ cells. The sequenced sample consisted of naive CD8+ T cells sorted from blood. All receptors derive from a man aged 30-40 years in good health.

With regard to this clone: This CDR3 is also generated by other DNA sequences in the sample. The chain couples TRBV29-1 to TRBJ2-7, with TRBD2 as a possible D gene (6 bases). Trimming left V 7 bases short and J 4 bases short, with 11 bases between. This CDR3 has 11 residues. Germline assignment: CDR1 SQVTM and CDR2 ANQGSEA. The CDR3 nucleotides are TGCAGCGGGAGGGTGGGATACGAGCAGTACTTC. It encodes CSGRVGYEQYF.

There are a few counts of this clone. In DNA form, the CDR3 reads TGTGCCAGCATAGGCGACGGCCGACTCTACGAGCAGTACTTC. Residues: CASIGDGRLYEQYF. The genes are TRBV2 and TRBJ2-7; D remains ambiguous. Germline-derived CDR1 and CDR2 are SNHLY and FYNNEI. V was pared by 7 bases and J by 3 bases, with 16 bases between. The CDR3 sequence is 14 residues long.

V and J are TRBV30 and TRBJ2-7; tentatively, D is TRBD1 or TRBD2 (5 bases each). The CDR3 is 12 residues long. The germline CDR1 and CDR2 sequences are GTSNPN and SVGIG (reference sequence). V was cut by 1 base and J by 4 bases, with 8 bases left in between. This CDR3 reads CAWSAGRYEQYF. CDR3 nucleotides: TGTGCCTGGAGTGCGGGGCGGTACGAGCAGTACTTC.

This clone is a singleton in its sample. V and J are TRBV2 and TRBJ2-1; the D gene is possibly TRBD2 (5 bases). In germline, CDR1 is SNHLY, CDR2 FYNNEI. V lost 7 bases and J 5 bases, leaving 6 bases between the germline ends. This CDR3 region has 11 residues. The CDR3 nucleotides read TGTGCCAGCATCGGGGACAATGAGCAGTTCTTC. Translated, it gives CASIGDNEQFF.

The chain employs TRBV7-2 and TRBJ2-1, with no clear D. Deletions cut 0 bases from V and 10 bases from J, with 7 bases between. Germline values: CDR1 SGHTA, CDR2 FQGNSA. The length of the CDR3 is 12 residues. CDR3 amino acids: CASSLALREQFF. As DNA, the CDR3 is TGTGCCAGCAGCTTAGCTCTACGCGAGCAGTTCTTC.